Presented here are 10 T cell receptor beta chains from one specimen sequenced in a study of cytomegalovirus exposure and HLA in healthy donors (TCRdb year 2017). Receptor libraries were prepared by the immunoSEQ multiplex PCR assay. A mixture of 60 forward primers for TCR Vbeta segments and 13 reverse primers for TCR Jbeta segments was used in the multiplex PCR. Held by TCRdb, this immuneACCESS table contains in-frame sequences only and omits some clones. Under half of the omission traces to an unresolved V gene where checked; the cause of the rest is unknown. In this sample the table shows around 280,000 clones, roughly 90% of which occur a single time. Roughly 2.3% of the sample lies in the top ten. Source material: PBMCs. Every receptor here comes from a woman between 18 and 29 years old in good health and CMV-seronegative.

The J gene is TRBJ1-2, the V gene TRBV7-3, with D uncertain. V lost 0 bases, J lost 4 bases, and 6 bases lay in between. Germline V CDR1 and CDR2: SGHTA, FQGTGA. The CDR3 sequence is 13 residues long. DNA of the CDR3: TGTGCCAGCAGCTTAACTCCAGGCTATGGCTACACCTTC. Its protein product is CASSLTPGYGYTF.

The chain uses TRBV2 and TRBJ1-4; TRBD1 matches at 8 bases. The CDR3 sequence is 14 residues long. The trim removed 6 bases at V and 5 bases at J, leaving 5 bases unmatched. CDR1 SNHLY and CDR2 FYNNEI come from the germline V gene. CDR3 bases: TGTGCCAGCAGAAGGACAGGGCTAAATGAAAAACTGTTTTTT. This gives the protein CASRRTGLNEKLFF.

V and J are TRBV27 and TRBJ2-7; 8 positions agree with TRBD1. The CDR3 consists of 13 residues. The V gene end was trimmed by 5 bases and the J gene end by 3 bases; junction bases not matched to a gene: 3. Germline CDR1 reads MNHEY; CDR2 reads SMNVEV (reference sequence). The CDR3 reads CASSIGQGYEQYF. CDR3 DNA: TGTGCCAGCAGTATTGGACAGGGCTACGAGCAGTACTTC.

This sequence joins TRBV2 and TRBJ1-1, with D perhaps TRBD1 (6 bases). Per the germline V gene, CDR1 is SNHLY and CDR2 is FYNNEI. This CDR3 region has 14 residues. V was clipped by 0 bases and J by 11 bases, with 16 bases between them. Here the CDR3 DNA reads TGTGCCAGCAGTGAAGCGCTTCCGGGGGGCCGGGCTTTCTTT. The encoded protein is CASSEALPGGRAFF.

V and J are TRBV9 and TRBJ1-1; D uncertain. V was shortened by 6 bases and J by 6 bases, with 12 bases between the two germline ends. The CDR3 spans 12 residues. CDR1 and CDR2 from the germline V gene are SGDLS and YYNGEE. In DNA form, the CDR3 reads TGTGCCAGCATGGGAGGGAATGCTGAAGCTTTCTTT. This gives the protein CASMGGNAEAFF.

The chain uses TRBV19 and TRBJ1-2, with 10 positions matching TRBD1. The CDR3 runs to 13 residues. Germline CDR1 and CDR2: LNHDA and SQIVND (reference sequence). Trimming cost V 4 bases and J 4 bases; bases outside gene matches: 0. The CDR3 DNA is TGTGCCAGTAGTAGGGACAGGGGCTATGGCTACACCTTC. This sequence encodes CASSRDRGYGYTF.

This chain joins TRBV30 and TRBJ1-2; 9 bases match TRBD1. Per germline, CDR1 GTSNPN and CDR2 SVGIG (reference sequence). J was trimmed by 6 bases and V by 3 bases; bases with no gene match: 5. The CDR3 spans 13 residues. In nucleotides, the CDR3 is TGTGCCTGGAGCATGGACAGGGGAAATGGCTACACCTTC. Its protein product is CAWSMDRGNGYTF.

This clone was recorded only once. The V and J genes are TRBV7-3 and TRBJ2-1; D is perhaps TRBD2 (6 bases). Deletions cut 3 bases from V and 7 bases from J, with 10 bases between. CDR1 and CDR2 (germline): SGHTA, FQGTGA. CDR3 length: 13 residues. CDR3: CASSFLAGNEQFF. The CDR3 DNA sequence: TGTGCCAGCAGCTTTCTCGCGGGGAATGAGCAGTTCTTC.

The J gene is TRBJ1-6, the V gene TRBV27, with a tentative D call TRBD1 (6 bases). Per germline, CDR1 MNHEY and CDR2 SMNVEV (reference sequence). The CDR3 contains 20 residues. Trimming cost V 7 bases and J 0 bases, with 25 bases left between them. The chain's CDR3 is CASTPLTQTTGRSYNSPLHF. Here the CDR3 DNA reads TGTGCCAGCACCCCCCTAACCCAAACGACAGGCCGCTCCTATAATTCACCCCTCCACTTT.

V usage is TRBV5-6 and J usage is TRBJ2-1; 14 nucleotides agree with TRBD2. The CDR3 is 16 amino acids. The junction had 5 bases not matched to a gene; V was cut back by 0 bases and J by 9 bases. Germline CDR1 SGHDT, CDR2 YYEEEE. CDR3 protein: CASSLGLAGGLSEQFF. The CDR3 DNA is TGTGCCAGCAGCTTGGGACTAGCGGGGGGGCTGAGTGAGCAGTTCTTC.